Below are 27 T cell receptor beta chains sequenced from a single sample in a study of T cell responses to AZD1222 COVID-19 vaccine. Clones were read by immunoSEQ multiplex PCR, and TCRdb kept only the in-frame ones, dropping some. The data show about 100,000 clones, roughly nine tenths seen once. The sample in question was peripheral blood, obtained on day 0 of AZD1222 vaccination. The receptors were sampled from an adult in good health.

This CDR3 reads CASSPRSNQPQHF. The CDR3 nucleotides are TGTGCCAGCAGCCCGAGGAGCAATCAGCCCCAGCATTTT. This sequence joins TRBV7-9 and TRBJ1-5; D is unclear. The germline V gene encodes CDR1 SEHNR and CDR2 FQNEAQ (reference sequence). The CDR3 covers 13 residues. Trimming pared 5 bases from V and 1 base from J, leaving 6 bases between.

The chain uses TRBV9 and TRBJ2-2, with D perhaps given as TRBD1 or TRBD2 (5 bases each). V dropped 4 bases and J dropped 0 bases, with 10 bases sitting between them. This CDR3 is built from 15 residues. Germline V CDR1 and CDR2: SGDLS, YYNGEE. This chain's CDR3 is CASSPRGANTGELFF. The DNA for the CDR3 is TGTGCCAGCAGCCCCCGGGGCGCGAACACCGGGGAGCTGTTTTTT.

This sequence joins TRBV7-8 and TRBJ2-7; D not resolved. There are 15 residues in the CDR3. Germline V lookup: CDR1 SGHVS, CDR2 FQNEAQ. Trimming took 7 bases from V and 2 from J, leaving 18 bases between them. The chain's CDR3 is CASTLGVLTPYEQYF. CDR3 DNA: TGTGCCAGCACCTTGGGCGTGTTGACTCCCTACGAGCAGTACTTC.

The chain recombines TRBV11-2 with TRBJ1-1; D is uncertain. V was clipped by 1 base and J by 11 bases, with 17 bases between them. The germline V gene encodes CDR1 SGHAT and CDR2 FQNNGV. CDR3 length: 14 residues. The CDR3 loop is CASSLGFGPSRAFF. CDR3 DNA: TGTGCCAGCAGCTTAGGTTTTGGGCCGTCTAGGGCTTTCTTT.

This chain uses TRBV6-1 with TRBJ2-7, with D unclear. Germline V gene data show CDR1 as MNHNS and CDR2 as SASEGT. The CDR3 length is 11 residues. V was clipped by 2 bases and J by 3 bases, with 2 bases between them. CDR3 region: CASSENYEQYF. In DNA form, the CDR3 reads TGTGCCAGCAGTGAAAACTACGAGCAGTACTTC.

The table lists this clone with a few counts. The CDR3 DNA reads TGTGCCAGCAGCCCCACGTTAGGACTAGCGGGACCCACCGGGGAGCTGTTTTTT. This translates into CASSPTLGLAGPTGELFF. The rearrangement joins TRBV11-3 to TRBJ2-2; 12 bases agree with TRBD2. The CDR3 runs to 18 residues. Trimming removed 5 bases from V and 4 bases from J; junction bases left unmatched: 11. Germline loops: CDR1 SGHNT, CDR2 YENEEA.

This chain joins TRBV2 and TRBJ2-7; TRBD1 is a possible D gene (6 bases). Trimming stripped 10 bases from V and 2 bases from J, with 12 bases between. The CDR3 has 12 amino acids. Germline V gene sequence: CDR1 SNHLY, CDR2 FYNNEI. The CDR3 sequence is CATRGFAYEQYF. In DNA, the CDR3 is TGTGCCACAAGGGGGTTCGCCTACGAGCAGTACTTC.

The chain recombines TRBV6-5 with TRBJ1-2; D possibly corresponds to TRBD1 (5 bases). Germline V lookup: CDR1 MNHEY, CDR2 SVGAGI. V lost 11 bases, J lost 13 bases, and 32 bases lay in between. The CDR3 contains 15 residues. The chain's CDR3 is CAGQENMGQVKYITF. For the CDR3, the DNA is TGTGCCGGACAAGAGAATATGGGCCAGGTAAAGTATATCACCTTC.

The genes are TRBV19 and TRBJ1-5; D uncertain. Per the germline V gene, CDR1 is LNHDA and CDR2 is SQIVND (reference sequence). The CDR3 loop spans 13 amino acids. The V gene lost 5 bases and the J gene lost 0 bases, with 5 bases spanning the gap. CDR3 sequence: CASSRGSNQPQHF. The CDR3 bases are TGTGCCAGTAGTCGGGGTAGCAATCAGCCCCAGCATTTT.

The J gene is TRBJ1-5, the V gene TRBV19; the D gene is possibly TRBD1 (6 bases). Trimming shortened V by 6 bases and J by 1 base, and 13 bases separated the two germline ends. CDR3 size: 15 residues. CDR1 LNHDA and CDR2 SQIVND come from the germline V gene (reference sequence). DNA for the CDR3: TGTGCCAGTAGCCCTTTGACAGGAAGCAATCAGCCCCAGCATTTT. It yields the protein CASSPLTGSNQPQHF. Supplemented by reference TRBV19 and TRBJ1-5, the full variable domain reads DGGITQSPKYLFRKEGQNVTLSCEQNLNHDAMYWYRQDPGQGLRLIYYSQIVNDFQKGDIAEGYSVSREKKESFPLTVTSAQKNPTAFYLCASSPLTGSNQPQHFGDGTRLSIL.

This chain connects TRBV18 to TRBJ1-2; D ambiguous. The V end lost 6 bases, the J end lost 1 base, and 12 bases lay between the germline ends. Germline CDR1 is KGHSH and CDR2 is LQKENI. The CDR3 loop spans 14 amino acids. CDR3 DNA: TGTGCCAGCTCCGACGGGGTTAATAACTATGGCTACACCTTC. This codes for CASSDGVNNYGYTF.

The gene calls are TRBV5-1 and TRBJ2-1; 12 bases match TRBD2. CDR3 length: 18 amino acids. CDR1 and CDR2 (germline): SGHRS, YFSETQ. V shed 3 bases and J 2 bases; nucleotides not matched to a gene: 9. As DNA, the CDR3 is TGCGCCAGCAGCTCGGGACTAGCGGGCGGCCGGACCTACAATGAGCAGTTCTTC. Residues: CASSSGLAGGRTYNEQFF.

The chain employs TRBV9 and TRBJ2-1; 8 bases are shared with TRBD2. The ends lost 0 bases at V and 8 bases at J; junction bases unmatched: 16. Germline assignment: CDR1 SGDLS and CDR2 YYNGEE. The CDR3 length is 18 residues. CDR3 bases: TGTGCCAGCAGCGTAGCCTCAGGTCTTGCGGGAGGCTTAGATGAGCAGTTCTTC. Protein product: CASSVASGLAGGLDEQFF.

This clone appeared once. V gene TRBV7-3 combines with J gene TRBJ2-5; 13 nucleotides line up with TRBD2. This CDR3 is built from 16 residues. V was clipped by 2 bases and J by 4 bases; unmatched bases: 4. CDR1 is SGHTA and CDR2 is FQGTGA in the germline V gene. The CDR3 spells CASSLGTSGDRETQYF. The CDR3 DNA is TGTGCCAGCAGCTTAGGGACTAGCGGGGATAGAGAGACCCAGTACTTC.

The V and J genes are TRBV7-9 and TRBJ1-2; TRBD1 aligns across 8 bases. The CDR3 spans 13 residues. The J segment lost 4 bases and the V segment lost 8 bases, leaving 6 bases of the junction unmatched. Looked up from germline, CDR1 is SEHNR and CDR2 is FQNEAQ (reference sequence). CDR3 sequence: CASARTGTYGYTF. The CDR3 nucleotides read TGTGCCAGCGCCCGGACAGGGACCTATGGCTACACCTTC.

DNA of the CDR3: TGTGCCAGCGCCCGAGAGGGGGGAGAGACCCAGTACTTC. This encodes CASAREGGETQYF. The genes are TRBV6-4 and TRBJ2-5, with D perhaps given as TRBD1 or TRBD2 (6 bases each). Between the trimmed V and J ends, which lost 8 bases and 4 bases, there was a span of 14 bases. The germline CDR1 and CDR2 sequences are MRHNA and SNTAGT. The CDR3 sequence is 13 residues long.

The CDR3 sequence: CASSFGSREKLFF. CDR3 bases: TGTGCCAGCAGCTTTGGGTCCCGAGAAAAACTGTTTTTT. The chain carries TRBV11-3 and TRBJ1-4; no definite D call. Germline assignment: CDR1 SGHNT and CDR2 YENEEA. The CDR3 contains 13 residues. Trimming removed 3 bases at V and 8 bases at J, with 10 bases between.

The V call is TRBV7-9, the J call TRBJ2-3, with D maybe TRBD2 (5 bases). Trimming shortened V by 8 bases and J by 0 bases, and 12 bases separated the two germline ends. This CDR3 is built from 14 residues. From germline, CDR1 is SEHNR and CDR2 FQNEAQ (reference sequence). The CDR3 DNA sequence: TGTGCCAGCCTTCTCGGACTGAGCACAGATACGCAGTATTTT. This codes for CASLLGLSTDTQYF.

This clone came up once. This chain uses TRBV5-4 with TRBJ2-3, with 11 bases identical to TRBD2. The germline V gene has CDR1 SGHNT and CDR2 YYREEE (reference sequence). The length of the CDR3 is 18 residues. The V and J ends lost 2 bases and 5 bases, in that order; junction bases with no gene match: 13. CDR3 loop: CASSFPTFTSGRLDTQYF. The CDR3 region has the DNA TGTGCCAGCAGCTTCCCGACCTTTACTAGCGGGAGATTAGATACGCAGTATTTT. The full variable domain, its missing parts supplied by reference TRBV5-4 and TRBJ2-3, is ETGVTQSPTHLIKTRGQQVTLRCSSQSGHNTVSWYQQALGQGPQFIFQYYREEENGRGNFPPRFSGLQFPNYSSELNVNALELDDSALYLCASSFPTFTSGRLDTQYFGPGTRLTVL.

The V gene is TRBV18, the J gene TRBJ1-5; 7 nucleotides line up with TRBD1. CDR3 length: 14 amino acids. From germline, CDR1 is KGHSH and CDR2 LQKENI. V lost 3 bases, J lost 7 bases, and 6 bases stayed unmatched. Here the CDR3 DNA reads TGTGCCAGCTCACCCCAGGGGGATAGGCAGCCCCAGCATTTT. Its translation: CASSPQGDRQPQHF.

The rearrangement joins TRBV5-4 to TRBJ1-4, with a tentative D call TRBD1 (5 bases). The CDR3 length is 17 residues. Germline CDR1 and CDR2: SGHNT and YYREEE (reference sequence). Trimming took off 2 bases at V and 8 bases at J, with 22 bases between the two ends. The CDR3: CASSLRFGGALDEKLFF. The CDR3 region has the DNA TGTGCCAGCAGCTTACGTTTCGGGGGAGCTCTGGACGAAAAACTGTTTTTT.

This clone was picked up one time. This chain joins TRBV7-8 and TRBJ1-2; D is possibly TRBD1 (6 bases). Germline V lookup: CDR1 SGHVS, CDR2 FQNEAQ. CDR3 size: 14 residues. Trimming removed 5 bases at V and 3 bases at J, with 13 bases between. This CDR3 is CASSPRTEYYGYTF. Written as DNA, the CDR3 is TGTGCCAGCAGCCCGAGGACAGAATACTATGGCTACACCTTC.

This clone appeared a single time. The chain employs TRBV7-8 and TRBJ1-1; D is possibly TRBD1 (5 bases). Trimming left V 1 base short and J 8 bases short, with 11 bases between. Germline CDR1 SGHVS, CDR2 FQNEAQ. The length of the CDR3 is 13 residues. The CDR3 nucleotides read TGTGCCAGCAGCTTAGAGGGGTTTACCGAAGCTTTCTTT. Protein sequence: CASSLEGFTEAFF.

The genes are TRBV29-1 and TRBJ1-6; D is undetermined. Trimming left V 8 bases short and J 7 bases short, with 12 bases between. The CDR3 is 12 residues long. Germline V gene data show CDR1 as SQVTM and CDR2 as ANQGSEA. Here the CDR3 reads CSIKEPNSPLHF. CDR3 DNA: TGCAGCATTAAGGAGCCAAATTCACCCCTCCACTTT.

This chain uses TRBV5-5 with TRBJ1-5; D ambiguous. Germline CDR1 SGHKS, CDR2 YYEKEE (reference sequence). V was cut by 2 bases and J by 6 bases, with 12 bases left in between. There are 14 residues in the CDR3. Written as DNA, the CDR3 is TGTGCCAGCAGCTTTGGCGAGGCCAGTCAGCCCCAGCATTTT. Amino acid sequence: CASSFGEASQPQHF.

The chain uses TRBV5-5 and TRBJ2-7, with D tentatively TRBD1 or TRBD2 (6 bases each). V lost 0 bases to trimming and J lost 4 bases, with 11 bases between them. Germline CDR1 SGHKS, CDR2 YYEKEE (reference sequence). The CDR3 is made up of 14 amino acids. This CDR3 reads CASSLVGGVYEQYF. The CDR3 DNA follows: TGTGCCAGCAGCTTGGTCGGGGGCGTATACGAGCAGTACTTC.

This rearrangement joins TRBV11-2 to TRBJ1-1; D gene ambiguous. Germline V CDR1 and CDR2: SGHAT, FQNNGV. This CDR3 has 12 amino acids. V lost 1 base to trimming and J lost 5 bases, with 5 bases between them. CDR3 nucleotides: TGTGCCAGCAGCTTAGCGGAAACTGAAGCTTTCTTT. This sequence encodes CASSLAETEAFF.